This T cell receptor (beta chain) was found in a study of blood T cells in healthy people across ages. Together with a sample-barcoded 5' primer, a J-beta primer mix was included in a second PCR lasting about 6 to 11 cycles. Each cDNA molecule carried a tag from a template-switch adaptor that contained 12 random nucleotides. TCRdb reprocessed the 5' RACE reads with MiXCR, giving one entry per CDR3 protein. The table has around 870,000 distinct CDR3 sequences, under 30% seen once; the top ten hold 17%. Investigators took around 10 milliliters of peripheral blood from every donor. A minimum of 5 micrograms of total RNA was extracted per sample. The CDR3 runs 17 residues. The germline gives CDR1 LNHNV, CDR2 YYDKDF (reference sequence). The V end lost 4 bases, the J end lost 7 bases, and 22 bases lay between the germline ends.

The rearrangement joins TRBV15 to TRBJ2-2; D is perhaps TRBD2 (6 bases). Sequenced input: blood. This TCR was recovered from an elderly woman in good health. The CDR3 bases are TGTGCCACCAGCATCGACCCCCCTGGAGGGGCGGACGGGGAGCTGTTTTTT. Its protein product is CATSIDPPGGADGELFF.